The clone carrying this T cell receptor beta chain showed up just a few times. The antigen is not known. This CDR3 comprises 11 residues. Per germline, CDR1 SGHAT and CDR2 FQNNGV. The V gene lost 8 bases and the J gene lost 8 bases, with 11 bases spanning the gap. The data belong to a study of cytomegalovirus exposure and HLA in healthy donors. Study conclusions and caveats: Most TCR sequences were seen very rarely across donors, but some public TCRs occurred in many.

This PCR relied on a set of 60 Vbeta primers and 13 Jbeta primers. Assay used: immunoSEQ multiplex PCR; TCRdb lists only in-frame clones, some missing. The sample lists around 130,000 clones; 70% to 85% were seen once. This TCR came from a boy between 2 and 10 years old in good health and CMV-seronegative. Sequenced: PBMCs. This chain joins TRBV11-2 and TRBJ2-3; the D gene is possibly TRBD1 (6 bases). The CDR3 DNA sequence: TGTGCCAGCTTAGGGGGTGGTACGCAGTATTTT. It is translated as CASLGGGTQYF.